This record concerns one TCR beta chain sequence. Antigen specificity is unknown. The CDR3 is 16 residues long. Per the germline V gene, CDR1 is MNHNY and CDR2 is SVGAGI (reference sequence). After removal of 6 bases from V and 1 base from J, the junction contained 11 bases not matched to a gene. This record belongs to a study of PD-1 blockade in classical Hodgkin lymphoma. Study outcomes and limitations: Individuals initiating nivolumab under 1 year after ASCT were excluded.

All the patients suffered relapse after autologous stem cell transplantation, and brentuximab vedotin exposure differed. Assay: immunoSEQ multiplex PCR; the TCRdb copy retains only in-frame clones and omits some. The sample records 15,000 or so clones, 55% to 80% being singletons. The chain couples TRBV6-6 to TRBJ1-2; 7 bases fit TRBD1. Sequenced material: peripheral blood mononuclear cells (PBMCs), taken at baseline. This receptor was obtained from a human donor with classical Hodgkin lymphoma. The CDR3 DNA follows: TGTGCCAGCAGCCAAGGCCCCGGGACAGATAACTATGGCTACACCTTC. It specifies CASSQGPGTDNYGYTF.